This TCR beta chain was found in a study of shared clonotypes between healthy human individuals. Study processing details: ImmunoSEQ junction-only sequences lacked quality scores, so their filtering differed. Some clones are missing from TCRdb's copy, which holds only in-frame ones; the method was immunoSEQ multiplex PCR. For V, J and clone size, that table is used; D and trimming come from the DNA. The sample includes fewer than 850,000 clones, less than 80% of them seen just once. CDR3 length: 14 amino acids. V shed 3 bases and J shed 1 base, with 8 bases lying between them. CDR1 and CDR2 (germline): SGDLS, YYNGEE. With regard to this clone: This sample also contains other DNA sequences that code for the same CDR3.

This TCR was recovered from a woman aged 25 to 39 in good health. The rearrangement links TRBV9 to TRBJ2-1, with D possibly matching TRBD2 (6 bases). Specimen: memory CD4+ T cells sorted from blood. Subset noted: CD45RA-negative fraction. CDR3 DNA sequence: TGTGCCAGCAGCGCAGGGACTTCCTACAATGAGCAGTTCTTC. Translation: CASSAGTSYNEQFF.